This T cell receptor beta chain was documented in a study of T cell repertoires in cytomegalovirus infection. TCRdb processed the reads anew with MiXCR; each CDR3 protein has one entry. The sample has 250,000 to 300,000 distinct CDR3 sequences; under 25% are singletons. CDR3 length: 14 amino acids. The V and J ends lost 1 base and 5 bases respectively, with 9 bases between them. CDR1 is SGHTA and CDR2 is FQGNSA in the germline V gene. This clonotype was found many times. Its target is not known. This sample comprised cultured PBMCs, obtained from culture after CMV antigen stimulation. The receptor was derived from a human donor in good health (CMV status not recorded). Some clones in this sample may be carry-over from other donors' samples. V and J are TRBV7-2 and TRBJ2-1, with a weak D call TRBD2 (6 bases). Written as DNA, the CDR3 is TGTGCCAGCAGCTTAGTACGGGAGAACAATGAGCAGTTCTTC. Its protein product is CASSLVRENNEQFF. Drawing the rest from reference TRBV7-2 and TRBJ2-1, the complete variable domain is GAGVSQSPSNKVTEKGKDVELRCDPISGHTALYWYRQSLGQGLEFLIYFQGNSAPDKSGLPSDRFSAERTGGSVSTLTIQRTQQEDSAVYLCASSLVRENNEQFFGPGTRLTVL.